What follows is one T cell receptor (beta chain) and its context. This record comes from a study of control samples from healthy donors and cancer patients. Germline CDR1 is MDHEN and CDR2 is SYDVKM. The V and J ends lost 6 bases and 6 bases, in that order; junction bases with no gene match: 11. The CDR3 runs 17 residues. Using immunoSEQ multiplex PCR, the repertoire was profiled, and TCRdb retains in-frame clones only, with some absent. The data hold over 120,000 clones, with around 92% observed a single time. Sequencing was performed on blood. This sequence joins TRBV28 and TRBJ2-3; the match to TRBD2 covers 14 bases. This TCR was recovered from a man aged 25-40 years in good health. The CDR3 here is CASSPGTSGGPRDTQYF. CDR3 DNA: TGTGCCAGCAGCCCCGGGACTAGCGGGGGACCTCGGGATACGCAGTATTTT.